This is a list of T cell receptor beta chains from one sample in a study of CD8+ T cells in alopecia areata. This table comes from immunoSEQ multiplex PCR, and its TCRdb copy is limited to in-frame clones, with some not included. The data show approximately 13,000 clones, approximately 58% seen once. The sequenced material came from CD4+ Tregs sorted from blood. The receptors were gathered from a human donor with alopecia areata. CDR3s include the opening cysteine and the closing phenylalanine or tryptophan. D genes are given only for firm matches. The size entry is marked missing in some rows and otherwise reads once, few, many or a size class.

D gene: NA; V gene: TRBV5-1; clone size: NA; J gene: TRBJ1-2; CDR3 DNA: TGCGCCAGCAGCTTGGAGGGCGGCTACACCTTC; CDR3 protein: CASSLEGGYTF
D gene: NA; V gene: TRBV6-5; clone size: NA; J gene: TRBJ2-5; CDR3 DNA: TGTGCCAGCAGTAAACGTCCAGGGGTCCAAGAGACCCAGTACTTC; CDR3 protein: CASSKRPGVQETQYF
D gene: NA; V gene: TRBV5-1; clone size: NA; J gene: TRBJ2-1; CDR3 DNA: TGCGCCAGCAGCCCCTCCTACAATGAGCAGTTCTTC; CDR3 protein: CASSPSYNEQFF
D gene: TRBD2; V gene: TRBV14; clone size: NA; J gene: TRBJ2-3; CDR3 DNA: TGTGCCAGCAGCCAAGTCAGCGGGAGTTACACAGATACGCAGTATTTT; CDR3 protein: CASSQVSGSYTDTQYF
D gene: NA; V gene: TRBV7-3; clone size: NA; J gene: TRBJ1-2; CDR3 DNA: TGTGCCATCCCGTTCTATGGCTACACCTTC; CDR3 protein: CAIPFYGYTF
D gene: TRBD1; V gene: TRBV7-9; clone size: NA; J gene: TRBJ2-7; CDR3 DNA: TGTGCCAGCAGCGCCCGGGACAGGGTCTACGAGCAGTACTTC; CDR3 protein: CASSARDRVYEQYF
D gene: NA; V gene: TRBV19; clone size: NA; J gene: TRBJ2-3; CDR3 DNA: TGTGCCAGTACACAGGGAGTACCAGATACGCAGTATTTT; CDR3 protein: CASTQGVPDTQYF
D gene: NA; V gene: TRBV15; clone size: NA; J gene: TRBJ1-2; CDR3 DNA: TGTGCCACCGGGGACACCTATGGCTACACCTTC; CDR3 protein: CATGDTYGYTF
D gene: NA; V gene: TRBV19; clone size: few; J gene: TRBJ1-2; CDR3 DNA: TGTGCCAGTAGTATGGCCCGGGGGCCGAACTATGGCTACACCTTC; CDR3 protein: CASSMARGPNYGYTF
D gene: TRBD1; V gene: TRBV18; clone size: NA; J gene: TRBJ2-7; CDR3 DNA: TGTGCCAGCTCACCCTCGGACAGGGCAGGCTACGAGCAGTACTTC; CDR3 protein: CASSPSDRAGYEQYF
D gene: NA; V gene: TRBV6-6; clone size: NA; J gene: TRBJ2-7; CDR3 DNA: TGTGCCAGCAGTCGCCGGCAGGGAGGAATGAGAAACGAGCAGTACTTC; CDR3 protein: CASSRRQGGMRNEQYF
D gene: NA; V gene: TRBV28; clone size: medium-sized; J gene: TRBJ2-3; CDR3 DNA: TGTGCCAGCAGTCCCCACCCAGATACGCAGTATTTT; CDR3 protein: CASSPHPDTQYF
D gene: NA; V gene: TRBV25-1; clone size: NA; J gene: TRBJ2-3; CDR3 DNA: TGTGCCAGCAGTAGTAGTCGCACAGATACGCAGTATTTT; CDR3 protein: CASSSSRTDTQYF
D gene: NA; V gene: TRBV28; clone size: medium-sized; J gene: TRBJ1-2; CDR3 DNA: TGTGCCAGCAGGCCCCGGGGTGGAGCTCCGACGGGCTATGGCTACACCTTC; CDR3 protein: CASRPRGGAPTGYGYTF
D gene: NA; V gene: TRBV7-2; clone size: medium-sized; J gene: TRBJ2-7; CDR3 DNA: TGTGCCAGCAGCCGACAGAGCTCCTACGAGCAGTACTTC; CDR3 protein: CASSRQSSYEQYF
D gene: NA; V gene: TRBV2; clone size: few; J gene: TRBJ2-1; CDR3 DNA: TGTGCCAGCAGGCTCTCCCGGGACAATGAGCAGTTCTTC; CDR3 protein: CASRLSRDNEQFF
D gene: NA; V gene: TRBV6-6; clone size: NA; J gene: TRBJ2-7; CDR3 DNA: TGTGCCAGCAGTTATCCCGCCGCGGAGCAGTACTTC; CDR3 protein: CASSYPAAEQYF